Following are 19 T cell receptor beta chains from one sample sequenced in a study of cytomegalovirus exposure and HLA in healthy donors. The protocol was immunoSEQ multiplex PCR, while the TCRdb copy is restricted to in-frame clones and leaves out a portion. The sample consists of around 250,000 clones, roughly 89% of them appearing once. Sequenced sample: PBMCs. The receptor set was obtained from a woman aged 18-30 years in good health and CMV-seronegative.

The CDR3 region is CASSSEQGYYGYTF. In DNA, the CDR3 is TGTGCCAGCAGTTCCGAGCAGGGTTACTATGGCTACACCTTC. The rearrangement uses TRBV28 and TRBJ1-2, with a possible D match to TRBD1 (5 bases). V gave up 4 bases and J gave up 3 bases, with 12 bases separating them. The germline CDR1 and CDR2 sequences are MDHEN and SYDVKM. The CDR3 spans 14 residues.

DNA for the CDR3: TGTGCCAGCTCCACCGGGGATACGGGGGGCTCTGGCTACACCTTC. Its translation: CASSTGDTGGSGYTF. This chain links TRBV18 with TRBJ1-2; D perhaps matches TRBD1 (6 bases). Trimming cost V 6 bases and J 7 bases, with 21 bases left between them. The CDR3 sequence is 15 residues long. Looked up from germline, CDR1 is KGHSH and CDR2 is LQKENI. Together with reference TRBV18 and TRBJ1-2, the CDR3 gives the full variable domain: NAGVMQNPRHLVRRRGQEARLRCSPMKGHSHVYWYRQLPEEGLKFMVYLQKENIIDESGMPKERFSAEFPKEGPSILRIQQVVRGDSAAYFCASSTGDTGGSGYTFGSGTRLTVV.

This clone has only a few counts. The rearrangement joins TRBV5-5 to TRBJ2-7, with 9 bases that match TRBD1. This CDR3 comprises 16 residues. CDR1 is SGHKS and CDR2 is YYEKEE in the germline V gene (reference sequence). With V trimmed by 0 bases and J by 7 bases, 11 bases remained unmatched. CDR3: CASSLVSGQGLREQYF. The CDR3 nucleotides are TGTGCCAGCAGCTTGGTGTCCGGACAGGGGTTGCGGGAGCAGTACTTC.

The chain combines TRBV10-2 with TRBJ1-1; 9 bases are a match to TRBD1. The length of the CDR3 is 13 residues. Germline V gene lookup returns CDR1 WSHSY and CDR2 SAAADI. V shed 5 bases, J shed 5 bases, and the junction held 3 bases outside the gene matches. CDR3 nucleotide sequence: TGCGCCAGCAGTCTAGACAGGGGGACTGAAGCTTTCTTT. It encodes CASSLDRGTEAFF.

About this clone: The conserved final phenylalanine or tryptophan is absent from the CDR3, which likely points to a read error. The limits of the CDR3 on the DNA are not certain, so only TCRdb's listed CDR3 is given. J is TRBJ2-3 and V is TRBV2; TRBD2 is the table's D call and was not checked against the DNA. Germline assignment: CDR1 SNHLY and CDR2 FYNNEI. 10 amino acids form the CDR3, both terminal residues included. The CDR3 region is CASSEPGTSL.

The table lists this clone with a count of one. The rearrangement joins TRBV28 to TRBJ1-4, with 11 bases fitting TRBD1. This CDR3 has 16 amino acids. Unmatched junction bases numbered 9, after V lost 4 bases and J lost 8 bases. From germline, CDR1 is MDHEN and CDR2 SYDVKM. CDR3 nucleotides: TGTGCCAGCAGTTCCTCAGGACAGGGGGCGCGGGAAAAACTGTTTTTT. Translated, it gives CASSSSGQGAREKLFF.

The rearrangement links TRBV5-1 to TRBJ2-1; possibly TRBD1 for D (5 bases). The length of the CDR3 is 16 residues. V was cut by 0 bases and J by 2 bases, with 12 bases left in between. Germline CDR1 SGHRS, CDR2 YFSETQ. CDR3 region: CASSLGKQVAYNEQFF. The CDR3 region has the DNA TGCGCCAGCAGCTTGGGCAAACAGGTAGCCTACAATGAGCAGTTCTTC. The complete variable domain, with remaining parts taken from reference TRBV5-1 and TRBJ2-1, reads KAGVTQTPRYLIKTRGQQVTLSCSPISGHRSVSWYQQTPGQGLQFLFEYFSETQRNKGNFPGRFSGRQFSNSRSEMNVSTLELGDSALYLCASSLGKQVAYNEQFFGPGTRLTVL.

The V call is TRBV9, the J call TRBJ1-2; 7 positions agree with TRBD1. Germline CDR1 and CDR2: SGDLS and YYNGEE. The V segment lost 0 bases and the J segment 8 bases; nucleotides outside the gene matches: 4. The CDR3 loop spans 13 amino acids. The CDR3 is CASSVATGDGYTF. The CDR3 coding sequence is TGTGCCAGCAGCGTAGCAACAGGGGACGGCTACACCTTC.

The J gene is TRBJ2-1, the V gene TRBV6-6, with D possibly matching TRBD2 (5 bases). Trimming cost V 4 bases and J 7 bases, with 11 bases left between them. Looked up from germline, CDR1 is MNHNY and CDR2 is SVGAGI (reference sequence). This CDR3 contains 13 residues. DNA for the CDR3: TGTGCCAGCAGTTGGACTTTAACGAATGAGCAGTTCTTC. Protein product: CASSWTLTNEQFF.

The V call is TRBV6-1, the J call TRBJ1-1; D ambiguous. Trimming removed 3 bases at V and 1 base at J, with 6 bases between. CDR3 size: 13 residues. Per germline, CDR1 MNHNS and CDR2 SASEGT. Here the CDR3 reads CASSESPNTEAFF. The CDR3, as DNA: TGTGCCAGCAGTGAGAGCCCGAACACTGAAGCTTTCTTT.

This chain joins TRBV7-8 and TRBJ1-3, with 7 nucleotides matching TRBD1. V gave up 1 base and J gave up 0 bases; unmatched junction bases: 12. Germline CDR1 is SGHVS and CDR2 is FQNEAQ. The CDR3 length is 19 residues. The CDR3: CASSLVSFRDRDSGNTIYF. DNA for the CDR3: TGTGCCAGCAGCTTAGTTTCTTTCCGGGACAGAGACTCTGGAAACACCATATATTTT.

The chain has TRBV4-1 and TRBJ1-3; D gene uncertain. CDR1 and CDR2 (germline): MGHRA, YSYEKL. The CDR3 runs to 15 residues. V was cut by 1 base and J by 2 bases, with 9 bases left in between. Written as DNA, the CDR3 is TGCGCCAGCAGCCAAGGGTCCGGGGCTGGAAACACCATATATTTT. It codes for CASSQGSGAGNTIYF.

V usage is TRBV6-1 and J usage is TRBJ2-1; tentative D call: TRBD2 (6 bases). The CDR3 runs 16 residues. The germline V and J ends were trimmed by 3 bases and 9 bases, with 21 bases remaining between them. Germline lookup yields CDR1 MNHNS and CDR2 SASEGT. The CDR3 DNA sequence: TGTGCCAGCAGTGACGGGGGAATATTGGTGGTCACTGAGCAGTTCTTC. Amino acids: CASSDGGILVVTEQFF.

This chain's CDR3 is CASSFGTSGEYEQYV. The CDR3 DNA follows: TGTGCCAGCAGCTTCGGGACTAGCGGAGAATACGAGCAGTACGTC. The chain combines TRBV7-8 with TRBJ2-7; 11 bases align to TRBD2. Germline CDR1 reads SGHVS; CDR2 reads FQNEAQ. The V gene end was trimmed by 3 bases and the J gene end by 4 bases; junction bases not matched to a gene: 5. This CDR3 region has 15 residues.

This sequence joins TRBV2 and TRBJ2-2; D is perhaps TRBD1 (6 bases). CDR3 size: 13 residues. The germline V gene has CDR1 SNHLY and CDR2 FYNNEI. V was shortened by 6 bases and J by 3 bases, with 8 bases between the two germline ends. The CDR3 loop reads CASRDRHTGELFF. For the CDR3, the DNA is TGTGCCAGCAGGGACAGACACACCGGGGAGCTGTTTTTT.

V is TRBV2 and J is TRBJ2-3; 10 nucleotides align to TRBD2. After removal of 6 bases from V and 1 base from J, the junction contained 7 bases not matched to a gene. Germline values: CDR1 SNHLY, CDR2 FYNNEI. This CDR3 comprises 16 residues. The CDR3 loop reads CASRAGGLVGTDTQYF. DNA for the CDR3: TGTGCCAGCAGAGCGGGGGGGCTCGTTGGCACAGATACGCAGTATTTT.

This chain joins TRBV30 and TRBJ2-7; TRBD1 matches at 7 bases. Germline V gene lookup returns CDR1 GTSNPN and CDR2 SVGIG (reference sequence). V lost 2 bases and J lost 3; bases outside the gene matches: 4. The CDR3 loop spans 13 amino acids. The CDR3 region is CAWSLGDSYEQYF. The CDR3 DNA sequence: TGTGCCTGGAGTCTAGGGGACAGCTACGAGCAGTACTTC.

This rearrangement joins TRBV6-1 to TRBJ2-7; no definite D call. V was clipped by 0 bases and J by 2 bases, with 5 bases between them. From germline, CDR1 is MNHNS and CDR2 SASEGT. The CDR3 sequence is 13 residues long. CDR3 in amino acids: CASSEAVAYEQYV. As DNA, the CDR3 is TGTGCCAGCAGTGAAGCCGTAGCCTACGAGCAGTACGTC.

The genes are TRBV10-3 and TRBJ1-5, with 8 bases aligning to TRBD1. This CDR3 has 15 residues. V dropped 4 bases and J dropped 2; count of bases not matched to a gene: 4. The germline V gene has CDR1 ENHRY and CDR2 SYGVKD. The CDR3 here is CAISGGQGGNQPQHF. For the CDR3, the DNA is TGTGCCATCAGTGGAGGACAGGGAGGCAATCAGCCCCAGCATTTT.